This TCR beta chain was identified during a study of OX40 agonist ivuxolimab in advanced cancers. Some clones are missing from TCRdb's copy, which holds only in-frame ones; the method was immunoSEQ multiplex PCR. The data contain roughly 130,000 clones, around 93% of them seen just once; the ten biggest clones take up 0.15% to 0.19%. The sample in question was CD4+ or CD8+ T cells sorted from blood, obtained in a trial of the OX40 agonist ivuxolimab. The source is an adult with an advanced solid tumor such as melanoma, head and neck, liver or kidney cancer.

CDR3 nucleotide sequence: TGTGCCAGCTCACCAAGAGGAGCTACAGGGAGAACTGAAGCTTTCTTT. Its translation is CASSPRGATGRTEAFF. The chain has TRBV18 and TRBJ1-1; possible D gene TRBD1, 6 bases. Trimming shortened V by 2 bases and J by 5 bases, and 18 bases separated the two germline ends. This CDR3 contains 16 residues. Germline V gene lookup returns CDR1 KGHSH and CDR2 LQKENI.